These T cell receptor beta chains were read from a single sample in a study of cytomegalovirus exposure and HLA in healthy donors. The table came from immunoSEQ multiplex PCR; TCRdb's copy has only in-frame clones and leaves some out. The profile shows around 150,000 clones, less than 80% of them singletons. Sequencing was done on a sample of PBMCs. The receptors here all came from a man aged 35-49 years in good health and CMV-seronegative. CDR3s include the opening cysteine and the closing phenylalanine or tryptophan. D genes are given only for firm matches. Rows may omit the clone size; those that give it use once, few, many or a size class.

D	V	size	J	CDR3	DNA
TRBD1	TRBV2	once	TRBJ1-2	CASSTNRGSGGYTF	TGTGCCAGCAGTACCAACAGGGGATCGGGCGGCTACACCTTC
-	TRBV5-1	-	TRBJ2-7	CASSLFYSQGNYGQYF	TGCGCCAGCAGCTTGTTCTATTCTCAGGGAAACTACGGGCAGTACTTC
-	TRBV5-1	-	TRBJ2-1	CASSLVTDFEQFF	TGCGCCAGCAGCTTGGTGACAGATTTTGAGCAGTTCTTC
-	TRBV6-5	-	TRBJ2-1	CASSYGGPYNEQFF	TGTGCCAGCAGTTATGGAGGGCCCTACAATGAGCAGTTCTTC
-	TRBV10-3	-	TRBJ2-5	CAISGGLAQETQYF	TGTGCCATCAGTGGTGGGCTAGCCCAAGAGACCCAGTACTTC
TRBD1	TRBV5-8	-	TRBJ2-7	CASSLGPTGVYEQYF	TGTGCCAGCAGTCTGGGGCCGACAGGGGTCTACGAGCAGTACTTC
TRBD1	TRBV29-1	-	TRBJ2-7	CSVEGQGARAYEQYF	TGCAGCGTTGAGGGACAGGGGGCACGAGCCTACGAGCAGTACTTC
TRBD2	TRBV19	-	TRBJ2-3	CASKGLAGGWTDTQYF	TGTGCCAGTAAGGGGCTAGCGGGGGGGTGGACAGATACGCAGTATTTT
TRBD1	TRBV7-6	-	TRBJ2-5	CASSSGQGGETQYF	TGTGCCAGCAGCTCTGGACAGGGCGGTGAGACCCAGTACTTC
-	TRBV23-1	-	TRBJ1-6	CASSPPRGGSGSPLHF	TGCGCCAGCAGTCCCCCCCGCGGGGGCTCAGGTTCACCCCTCCACTTT
-	TRBV6-1	-	TRBJ1-2	CASSEFGTRNGYTF	TGTGCCAGCAGTGAATTCGGGACAAGGAATGGCTACACCTTC
-	TRBV10-3	once	TRBJ2-2	CAISESGGELFF	TGTGCCATCAGTGAGTCCGGCGGGGAGCTGTTTTTT
TRBD1	TRBV10-3	-	TRBJ1-5	CAISASGGQNQPQHF	TGTGCCATCAGTGCGAGCGGGGGACAGAATCAGCCCCAGCATTTT
-	TRBV7-9	-	TRBJ2-2	CASSATMSANTGELFF	TGTGCCAGCAGCGCTACTATGTCCGCGAACACCGGGGAGCTGTTTTTT
-	TRBV30	-	TRBJ1-1	CAWRRRWGLGNTEAFF	TGTGCCTGGAGGAGGCGTTGGGGACTGGGTAACACTGAAGCTTTCTTT
TRBD1	TRBV2	-	TRBJ2-1	CASSPRQGDKFF	TGTGCCAGCAGTCCCCGACAGGGCGATAAGTTCTTC
-	TRBV2	-	TRBJ1-1	CASSEAGRNTRAFF	TGTGCCAGCAGTGAAGCAGGCAGGAACACTAGAGCTTTCTTT
TRBD1	TRBV7-2	-	TRBJ2-7	CASSLEQGVSYEQYF	TGTGCCAGCAGCTTAGAGCAGGGGGTATCCTACGAGCAGTACTTC
-	TRBV7-9	-	TRBJ1-2	CASSIGSREDGKGYTF	TGTGCCAGCAGCATAGGGTCACGGGAGGACGGAAAAGGCTACACCTTC
-	TRBV4-1	-	TRBJ1-2	CASSHGRTATF	TGCGCCAGCAGCCATGGAAGGACAGCCACCTTC
-	TRBV5-1	-	TRBJ2-2	CASSLGASITGELFF	TGCGCCAGCAGCTTGGGGGCGAGTATAACCGGGGAGCTGTTTTTT